These 2 T cell receptor beta chains were all obtained from the same sample, sequenced in a study of shared clonotypes between healthy human individuals. The table came from immunoSEQ multiplex PCR; TCRdb's copy has only in-frame clones and leaves some out. The sample has approximately 1,000,000 clones; about four fifths are singletons. Material for sequencing was memory CD4+ T cells from PBMCs. The subset: CD45RA-negative fraction. Source of these receptors: a man aged 18 to 35 in good health. Some clones in this sample may be carry-over from other donors' samples.

The chain's CDR3 is CASSVSTSGTEQFF. CDR3 in DNA: TGTGCCAGCAGTGTCTCGACTAGCGGTACGGAGCAGTTCTTC. The V call is TRBV6-1, the J call TRBJ2-1; 9 nucleotides align to TRBD2. The CDR3 spans 14 residues. Germline V lookup: CDR1 MNHNS, CDR2 SASEGT. V lost 4 bases, J lost 10 bases, and 8 bases stayed unmatched.

The chain carries TRBV29-1 and TRBJ1-1; D is uncertain. CDR1 and CDR2 (germline): SQVTM, ANQGSEA. The CDR3 is 13 residues long. The V end lost 3 bases, the J end lost 5 bases, and 13 bases lay between the germline ends. The CDR3 loop reads CSVEHYGRTEAFF. DNA for the CDR3: TGCAGCGTTGAGCATTATGGGAGGACTGAAGCTTTCTTT.